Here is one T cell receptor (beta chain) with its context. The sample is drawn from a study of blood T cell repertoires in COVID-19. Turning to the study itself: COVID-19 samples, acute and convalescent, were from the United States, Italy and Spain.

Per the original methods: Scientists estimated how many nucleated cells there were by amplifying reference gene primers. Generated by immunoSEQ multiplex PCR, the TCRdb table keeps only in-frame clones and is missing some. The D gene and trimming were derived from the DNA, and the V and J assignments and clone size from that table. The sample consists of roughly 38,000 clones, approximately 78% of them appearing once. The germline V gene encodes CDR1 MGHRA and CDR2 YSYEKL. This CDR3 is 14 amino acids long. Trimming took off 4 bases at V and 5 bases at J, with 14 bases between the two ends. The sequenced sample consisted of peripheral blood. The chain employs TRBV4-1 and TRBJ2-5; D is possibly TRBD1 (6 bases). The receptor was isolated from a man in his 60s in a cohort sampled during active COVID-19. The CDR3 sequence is CASSLVAGAETQYF. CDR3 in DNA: TGCGCCAGCAGCCTGGTAGCAGGGGCCGAGACCCAGTACTTC.